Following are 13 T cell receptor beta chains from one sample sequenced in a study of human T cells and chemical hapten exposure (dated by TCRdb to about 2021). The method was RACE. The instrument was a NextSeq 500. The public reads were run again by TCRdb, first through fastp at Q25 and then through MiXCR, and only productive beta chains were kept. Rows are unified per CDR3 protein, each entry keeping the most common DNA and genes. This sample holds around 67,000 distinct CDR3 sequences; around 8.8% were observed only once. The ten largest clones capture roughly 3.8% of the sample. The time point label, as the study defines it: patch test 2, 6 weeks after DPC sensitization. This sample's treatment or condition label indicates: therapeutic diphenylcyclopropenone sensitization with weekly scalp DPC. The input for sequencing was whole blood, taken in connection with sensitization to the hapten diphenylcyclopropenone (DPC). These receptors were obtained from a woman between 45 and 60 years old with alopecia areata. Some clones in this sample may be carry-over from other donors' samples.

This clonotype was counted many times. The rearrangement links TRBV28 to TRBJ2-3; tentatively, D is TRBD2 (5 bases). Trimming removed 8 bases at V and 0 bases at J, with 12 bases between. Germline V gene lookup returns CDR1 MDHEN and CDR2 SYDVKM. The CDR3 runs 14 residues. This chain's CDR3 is CASLGLYSTDTQYF. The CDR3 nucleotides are TGTGCCAGCCTTGGACTGTATAGCACAGATACGCAGTATTTT. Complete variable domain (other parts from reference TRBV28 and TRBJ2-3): DVKVTQSSRYLVKRTGEKVFLECVQDMDHENMFWYRQDPGLGLRLIYFSYDVKMKEKGDIPEGYSVSREKKERFSLILESASTNQTSMYLCASLGLYSTDTQYFGPGTRLTVL.

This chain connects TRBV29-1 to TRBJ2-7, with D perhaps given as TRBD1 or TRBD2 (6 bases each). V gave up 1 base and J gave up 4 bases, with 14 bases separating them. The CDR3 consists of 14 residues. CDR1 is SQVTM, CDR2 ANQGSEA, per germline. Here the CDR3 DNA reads TGCAGCGTTGAAGGGGGGCAGGGGAGGTACGAGCAGTACTTC. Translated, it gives CSVEGGQGRYEQYF.

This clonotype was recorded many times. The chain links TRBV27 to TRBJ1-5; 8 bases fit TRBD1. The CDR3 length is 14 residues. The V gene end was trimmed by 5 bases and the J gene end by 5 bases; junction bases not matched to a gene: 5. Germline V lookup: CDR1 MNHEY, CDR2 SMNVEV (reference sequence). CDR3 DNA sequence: TGTGCCAGCAGTGCGGACAGGGTCGATCAGCCCCAGCATTTT. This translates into CASSADRVDQPQHF.

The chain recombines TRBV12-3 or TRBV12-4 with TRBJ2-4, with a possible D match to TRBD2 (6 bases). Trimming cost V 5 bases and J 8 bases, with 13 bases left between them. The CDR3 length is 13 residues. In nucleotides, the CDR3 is TGTGCCAGCAGTCCGGGGCCGGGGGACATTCAGTACTTC. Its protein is CASSPGPGDIQYF.

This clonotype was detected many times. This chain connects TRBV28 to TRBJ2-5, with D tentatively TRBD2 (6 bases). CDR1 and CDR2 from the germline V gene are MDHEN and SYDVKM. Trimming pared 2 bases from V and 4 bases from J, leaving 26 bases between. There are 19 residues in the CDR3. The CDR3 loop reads CASSLPRGSGGGYLETQYF. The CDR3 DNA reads TGTGCCAGCAGTTTACCGCGGGGTTCCGGGGGTGGTTATCTAGAGACCCAGTACTTC.

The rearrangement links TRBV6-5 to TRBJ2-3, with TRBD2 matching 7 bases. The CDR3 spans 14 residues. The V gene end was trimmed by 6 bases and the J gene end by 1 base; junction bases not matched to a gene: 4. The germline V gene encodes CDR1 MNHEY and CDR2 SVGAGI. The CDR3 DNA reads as TGTGCCAGCAGCTACGCGGGGGGCACAGATACGCAGTATTTT. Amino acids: CASSYAGGTDTQYF.

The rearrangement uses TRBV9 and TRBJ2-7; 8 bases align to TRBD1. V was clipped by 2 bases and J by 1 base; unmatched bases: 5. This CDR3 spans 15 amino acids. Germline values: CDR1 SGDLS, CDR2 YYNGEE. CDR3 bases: TGTGCCAGCAGCGTTGGATGGGACAGGTCCTACGAGCAGTACTTC. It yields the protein CASSVGWDRSYEQYF.

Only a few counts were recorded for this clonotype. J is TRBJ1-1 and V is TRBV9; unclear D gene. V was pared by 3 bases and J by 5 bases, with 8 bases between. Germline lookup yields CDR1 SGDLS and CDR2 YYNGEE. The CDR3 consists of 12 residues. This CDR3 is CASSAKGTEAFF. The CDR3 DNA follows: TGTGCCAGCAGCGCTAAGGGAACTGAAGCTTTCTTT.

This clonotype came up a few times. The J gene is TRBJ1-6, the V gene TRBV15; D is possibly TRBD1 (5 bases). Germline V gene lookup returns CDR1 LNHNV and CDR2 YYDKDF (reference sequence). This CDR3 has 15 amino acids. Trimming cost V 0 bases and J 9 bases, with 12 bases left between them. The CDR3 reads CATSRDRVKGSPLHF. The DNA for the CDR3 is TGTGCCACCAGCAGAGACAGGGTAAAGGGTTCACCCCTCCACTTT.

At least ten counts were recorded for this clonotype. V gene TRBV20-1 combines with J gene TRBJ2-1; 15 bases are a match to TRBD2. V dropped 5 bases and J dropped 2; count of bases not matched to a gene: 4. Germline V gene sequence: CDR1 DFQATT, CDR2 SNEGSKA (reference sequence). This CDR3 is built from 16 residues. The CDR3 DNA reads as TGCAGTGCTCGGGGACTAGCGGGGGGCCCCTACAATGAGCAGTTCTTC. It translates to CSARGLAGGPYNEQFF.

CDR3 in amino acids: CASSLTAEGNTGELFF. The CDR3 DNA reads as TGTGCCAGCAGCCTGACAGCAGAGGGGAACACCGGGGAGCTGTTTTTT. The chain links TRBV13 to TRBJ2-2; D possibly matches TRBD1 or TRBD2 (5 bases each). CDR1 PRHDT and CDR2 FYEKMQ come from the germline V gene (reference sequence). CDR3 length: 16 amino acids. The V gene lost 5 bases and the J gene lost 1 base, with 14 bases spanning the gap.

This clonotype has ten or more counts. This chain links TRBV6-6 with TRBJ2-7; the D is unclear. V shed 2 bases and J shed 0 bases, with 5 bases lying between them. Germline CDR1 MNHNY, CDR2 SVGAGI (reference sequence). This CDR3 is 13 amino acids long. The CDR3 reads CASSYPSSYEQYF. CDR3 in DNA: TGTGCCAGCAGTTACCCGAGCTCCTACGAGCAGTACTTC.

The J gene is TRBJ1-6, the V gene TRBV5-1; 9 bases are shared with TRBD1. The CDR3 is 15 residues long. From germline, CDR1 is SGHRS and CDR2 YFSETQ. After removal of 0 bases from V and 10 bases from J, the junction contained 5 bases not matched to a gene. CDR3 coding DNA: TGCGCCAGCAGCTTGGAAGGGACAGGGAACTCACCCCTCCACTTT. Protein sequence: CASSLEGTGNSPLHF.